This T cell receptor (beta chain) was recorded in a study of shared clonotypes between healthy human individuals. Caucasian adults living in Nashville, Tennessee, provided all samples. This CDR3 spans 14 amino acids. The junction had 4 bases not matched to a gene; V was cut back by 5 bases and J by 2 bases. Germline V gives CDR1 LNHDA, CDR2 SQIVND (reference sequence). Findings of the study overall: Sampling covered blood only; tissue repertoires likely differ. Depth was large, yet rarefaction showed that sorted-subset sequencing was incomplete.

As to this clone: Its specificity is not known.

Assay used: immunoSEQ multiplex PCR; TCRdb lists only in-frame clones, some missing. Counted here are 2 million to 3 million clones, around nine tenths occurring once; the ten biggest clones make up 0.14%. This TCR was recovered from a man aged 18-30 years in good health. The chain carries TRBV19 and TRBJ2-7, with 9 bases aligning to TRBD1. Specimen: naive CD4+ T cells sorted from blood. Described subset: CD45RA+ positively selected. CDR3 protein: CASSDRTGAYEQYF. The CDR3 bases are TGTGCCAGTAGTGATAGGACAGGGGCCTACGAGCAGTACTTC.